What follows are 8 T cell receptor beta chains derived from one specimen sequenced in a study of T cell repertoires in cytomegalovirus infection. TCRdb recomputed calls from the reads with MiXCR, one row per CDR3 protein. The table has roughly 280,000 distinct CDR3 sequences, around 15% seen once. Sequenced material: PBMCs. These receptors came from a human donor in good health (CMV status not recorded). Some clones in this sample may be carry-over from other donors' samples.

This clonotype was counted many times. The chain links TRBV10-3 to TRBJ2-3; 13 bases align to TRBD2. In germline, CDR1 is ENHRY, CDR2 SYGVKD. The CDR3 totals 18 residues. J was trimmed by 3 bases and V by 2 bases; bases with no gene match: 8. CDR3 in DNA: TGTGCCATCAGTGAGCCTGAACTAGCGGGAGGGAAGACAGATACGCAGTATTTT. This encodes CAISEPELAGGKTDTQYF.

V usage is TRBV5-1 and J usage is TRBJ2-1; 7 bases fit TRBD2. The junction had 7 bases not matched to a gene; V was cut back by 5 bases and J by 5 bases. Looked up from germline, CDR1 is SGHRS and CDR2 is YFSETQ. This CDR3 comprises 14 residues. CDR3 in DNA: TGCGCCAGCAGTACGGGACTAATCGACAATGAGCAGTTCTTC. It yields the protein CASSTGLIDNEQFF. Variable domain in full (rest from reference TRBV5-1 and TRBJ2-1): KAGVTQTPRYLIKTRGQQVTLSCSPISGHRSVSWYQQTPGQGLQFLFEYFSETQRNKGNFPGRFSGRQFSNSRSEMNVSTLELGDSALYLCASSTGLIDNEQFFGPGTRLTVL.

In DNA form, the CDR3 reads TGTGCCAGCAGTTCCCCCTTCGACGGACAAGAGACCCAGTACTTC. Translated, it gives CASSSPFDGQETQYF. The rearrangement links TRBV28 to TRBJ2-5; D not resolved. Trimming removed 4 bases at V and 2 bases at J, with 14 bases between. The CDR3 runs 15 residues. CDR1 and CDR2 (germline): MDHEN, SYDVKM.

The chain uses TRBV5-1 and TRBJ2-5, with D unresolved. Germline loops: CDR1 SGHRS, CDR2 YFSETQ. The CDR3 runs 14 residues. V lost 3 bases to trimming and J lost 2 bases, with 11 bases between them. In DNA, the CDR3 is TGCGCCAGCAGCTCGTCCCTGGCGCAAGAGACCCAGTACTTC. Translating gives CASSSSLAQETQYF.

This clonotype was seen ten or more times. This sequence joins TRBV7-9 and TRBJ1-4; D ambiguous. This CDR3 contains 15 residues. Deletions cut 1 base from V and 8 bases from J, with 14 bases between. The germline gives CDR1 SEHNR, CDR2 FQNEAQ (reference sequence). The CDR3 DNA reads TGTGCCAGCAGCTTAGTCCCGAATCTTGGGGAAAAACTGTTTTTT. It yields the protein CASSLVPNLGEKLFF.

This clonotype was seen ten or more times. The chain recombines TRBV19 with TRBJ1-2, with D tentatively TRBD1 (5 bases). CDR1 is LNHDA, CDR2 SQIVND, per germline (reference sequence). V was clipped by 5 bases and J by 8 bases, with 15 bases between them. The CDR3 has 13 residues. DNA for the CDR3: TGTGCCAGTAGTCTCCGGGACCCTGAAGGCTACACCTTC. Translating it yields CASSLRDPEGYTF.

This clonotype was picked up many times. The chain is built from TRBV5-4 and TRBJ2-1; D ambiguous. Germline-derived CDR1 and CDR2 are SGHNT and YYREEE (reference sequence). The CDR3 runs to 13 residues. V was cut by 0 bases and J by 5 bases, with 6 bases left in between. The CDR3 reads CASSLAWNNEQFF. DNA for the CDR3: TGTGCCAGCAGCTTGGCTTGGAACAATGAGCAGTTCTTC.

The genes are TRBV7-9 and TRBJ1-1; 7 bases match TRBD1. The CDR3 runs 17 residues. After removal of 8 bases from V and 2 bases from J, the junction contained 17 bases not matched to a gene. Germline assignment: CDR1 SEHNR and CDR2 FQNEAQ (reference sequence). CDR3 coding DNA: TGTGCCAGCCTCCTCGCCAGAGGGGGCAGGGGAAACACTGAAGCTTTCTTT. It codes for CASLLARGGRGNTEAFF.